The rows below give T cell receptor beta chains drawn from one sample of a study of T cell responses to AZD1222 COVID-19 vaccine. TCRdb keeps only in-frame clones here, not all; method: immunoSEQ multiplex PCR. The data contain tens of thousands of clones, roughly 89% of them singletons. The specimen comprised peripheral blood, sampled on day 0 of AZD1222 vaccination. The origin of the receptors is an adult in good health. CDR3s include the opening cysteine and the closing phenylalanine or tryptophan. Fields, in order: J gene, V gene, D gene, CDR3 length, CDR3 DNA, CDR3 protein. The D gene is left open where the match is weak.

j_call: TRBJ1-5
v_call: TRBV25-1
d_call: TRBD1
cdr3_length: 17
cdr3_nt: TGTGCCAGCAGCTCTCCAGGAGGGGGCGATGGCAATCAGCCCCAGCATTTT
cdr3_aa: CASSSPGGGDGNQPQHF

j_call: TRBJ1-6
v_call: TRBV7-9
d_call: NA
cdr3_length: 15
cdr3_nt: TGTGCCAGCAGCCGACCAGGGGTCTATAATTCACCCCTCCACTTT
cdr3_aa: CASSRPGVYNSPLHF

j_call: TRBJ2-3
v_call: TRBV7-3
d_call: NA
cdr3_length: 13
cdr3_nt: TGTGCCAGCAGCTCCATACCCACAGATACGCAGTATTTT
cdr3_aa: CASSSIPTDTQYF

j_call: TRBJ1-2
v_call: TRBV3-1/TRBV3-2
d_call: TRBD1
cdr3_length: 14
cdr3_nt: TGTGCCAGCAGCCAAGGACAGGGCCCCTATGGCTACACCTTC
cdr3_aa: CASSQGQGPYGYTF

j_call: TRBJ1-2
v_call: TRBV6-5
d_call: NA
cdr3_length: 13
cdr3_nt: TGTGCCAGCAGTTTGGACAGAGGCGATGGCTACACCTTC
cdr3_aa: CASSLDRGDGYTF

j_call: TRBJ1-2
v_call: TRBV7-9
d_call: NA
cdr3_length: 14
cdr3_nt: TGTGCCAGCAGCCGTGGAATGACTTCTCTTGGCTACACCTTC
cdr3_aa: CASSRGMTSLGYTF

j_call: TRBJ1-5
v_call: TRBV6-2/TRBV6-3
d_call: NA
cdr3_length: 17
cdr3_nt: TGTGCCAGCAGTTACTCGATTGGGGGGCAGGACAATCAGCCCCAGCATTTT
cdr3_aa: CASSYSIGGQDNQPQHF

j_call: TRBJ1-4
v_call: TRBV6-5
d_call: TRBD1
cdr3_length: 14
cdr3_nt: TGTGCCAGCGGGGGGACAGGGGGAGGGGAAAAACTGTTTTTT
cdr3_aa: CASGGTGGGEKLFF

j_call: TRBJ2-5
v_call: TRBV12-3/TRBV12-4
d_call: TRBD2
cdr3_length: 13
cdr3_nt: TGTGCCAGCAGCAAACTAGCGGAAGAGACCCAGTACTTC
cdr3_aa: CASSKLAEETQYF

j_call: TRBJ1-6
v_call: TRBV11-1
d_call: NA
cdr3_length: 15
cdr3_nt: TGTGCCAGCAGCGAAACGCCGGGGGCTGATTCACCCCTCCACTTT
cdr3_aa: CASSETPGADSPLHF